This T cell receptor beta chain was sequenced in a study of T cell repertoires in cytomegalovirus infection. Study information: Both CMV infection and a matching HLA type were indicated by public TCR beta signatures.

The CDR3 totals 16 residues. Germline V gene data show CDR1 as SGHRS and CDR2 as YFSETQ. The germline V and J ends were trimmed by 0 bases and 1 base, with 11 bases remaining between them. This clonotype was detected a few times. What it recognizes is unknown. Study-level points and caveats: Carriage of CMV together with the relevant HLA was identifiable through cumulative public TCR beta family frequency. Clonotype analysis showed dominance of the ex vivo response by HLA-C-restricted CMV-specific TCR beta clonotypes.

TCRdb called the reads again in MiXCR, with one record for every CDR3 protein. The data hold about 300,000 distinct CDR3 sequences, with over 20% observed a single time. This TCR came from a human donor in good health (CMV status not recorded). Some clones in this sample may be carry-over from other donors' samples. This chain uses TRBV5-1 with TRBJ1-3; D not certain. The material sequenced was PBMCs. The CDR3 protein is CASSLDVVGSGNTIYF. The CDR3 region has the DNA TGCGCCAGCAGCTTGGACGTCGTTGGTTCTGGAAACACCATATATTTT. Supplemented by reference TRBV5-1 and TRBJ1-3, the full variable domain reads KAGVTQTPRYLIKTRGQQVTLSCSPISGHRSVSWYQQTPGQGLQFLFEYFSETQRNKGNFPGRFSGRQFSNSRSEMNVSTLELGDSALYLCASSLDVVGSGNTIYFGEGSWLTVV.